This T cell receptor (beta chain) was sequenced during a study of T-cell reconstitution after alpha-beta-depleted transplantation in children. This clonotype was detected a few times. Antigen: not known. Unique molecular identifiers were incorporated during preparation of the TCRbeta library. One entry per CDR3 protein results from TCRdb running MiXCR on the PCR reads. The sample holds almost 600,000 distinct CDR3 sequences, 25% to 30% seen once. This CDR3 is built from 16 residues. V was cut by 4 bases and J by 7 bases, with 21 bases left in between. CDR1 SGDLS and CDR2 YYNGEE come from the germline V gene. Whole-study findings and limits: After one year, T-cell counts and TCRbeta diversity mostly came from new T cells. Alpha-beta T cells about two months after transplant reportedly derived from several hundred expanded graft clones.

Here the sequenced sample was PBMCs, taken before TCRalphabeta/CD19-depleted stem cell transplant. The rearrangement joins TRBV9 to TRBJ2-1; the D is unclear. The TCR originated in a boy less than two years old with Wiskott-Aldrich syndrome, due to receive a stem cell transplant. CDR3 in amino acids: CASSLRAPPLSNEQFF. The CDR3 region has the DNA TGTGCCAGCAGCCTCCGGGCTCCCCCCTTGTCTAATGAGCAGTTCTTC.